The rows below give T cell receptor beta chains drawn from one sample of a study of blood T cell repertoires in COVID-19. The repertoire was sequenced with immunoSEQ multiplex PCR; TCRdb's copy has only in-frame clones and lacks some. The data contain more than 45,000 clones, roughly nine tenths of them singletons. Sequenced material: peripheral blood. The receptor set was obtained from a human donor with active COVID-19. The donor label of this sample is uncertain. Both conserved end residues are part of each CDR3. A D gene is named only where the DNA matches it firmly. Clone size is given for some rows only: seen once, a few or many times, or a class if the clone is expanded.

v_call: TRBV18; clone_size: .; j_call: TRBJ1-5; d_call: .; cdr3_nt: TGTGCCAGCTCACCAACGGCAGGTGGGCTCAATCAGCCCCAGCATTTT; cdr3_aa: CASSPTAGGLNQPQHF
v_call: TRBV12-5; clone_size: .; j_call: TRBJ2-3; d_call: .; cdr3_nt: TGTGCTAGTGCTTACCGACAGAGCACAGATACGCAGTATTTT; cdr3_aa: CASAYRQSTDTQYF
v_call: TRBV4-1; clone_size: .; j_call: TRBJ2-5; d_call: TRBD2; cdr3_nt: TGCGCCAGCAGCCAAGAAGTAGCGGGGGGACGGTGGGAGACCCAGTACTTC; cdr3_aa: CASSQEVAGGRWETQYF
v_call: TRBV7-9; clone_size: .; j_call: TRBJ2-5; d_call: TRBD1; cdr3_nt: TGTGCCAGCAGCAACGGACAGGGCCAAGAGACCCAGTACTTC; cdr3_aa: CASSNGQGQETQYF
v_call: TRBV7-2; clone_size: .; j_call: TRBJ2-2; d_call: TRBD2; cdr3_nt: TGTGCCAGCAGCGCGACTAGCGGGAACACCGGGGAGCTGTTTTTT; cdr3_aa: CASSATSGNTGELFF
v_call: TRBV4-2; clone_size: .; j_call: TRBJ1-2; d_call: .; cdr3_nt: TGTGCCAGCAGCCAAGTTGCGATACCAACTAACTATGGCTACACCTTC; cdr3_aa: CASSQVAIPTNYGYTF
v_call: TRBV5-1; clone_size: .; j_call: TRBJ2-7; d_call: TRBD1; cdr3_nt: TGCGCCAGCAGCACTTGGACAGGGGGGCAAAGCGAGCAGTACTTC; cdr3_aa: CASSTWTGGQSEQYF
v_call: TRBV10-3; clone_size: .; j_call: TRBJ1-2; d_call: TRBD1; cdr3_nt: TGTGCCATCAGCGACAGGGGGCTCGAGGGATATGGCTACACCTTC; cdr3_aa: CAISDRGLEGYGYTF
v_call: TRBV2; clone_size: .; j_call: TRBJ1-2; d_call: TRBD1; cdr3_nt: TGTGCCAGCAGTGTACTACGCGGACAGGGGAACTATGGCTACACCTTC; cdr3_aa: CASSVLRGQGNYGYTF
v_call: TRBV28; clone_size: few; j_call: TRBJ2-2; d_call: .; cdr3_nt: TGTGCCAGCAGTTTGGTAGTCGGGAACACCGGGGAGCTGTTTTTT; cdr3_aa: CASSLVVGNTGELFF
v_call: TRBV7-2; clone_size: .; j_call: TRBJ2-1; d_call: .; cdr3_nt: TGTGCCAGCAGCCCCTCAGGGCTCCACAATGAGCAGTTCTTC; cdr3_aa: CASSPSGLHNEQFF
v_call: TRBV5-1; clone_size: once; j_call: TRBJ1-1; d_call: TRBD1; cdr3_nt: TGCGCCAGCAGCTATTCTTCGACAGGGGGGGCTGAAGCTTTCTTT; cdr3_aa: CASSYSSTGGAEAFF
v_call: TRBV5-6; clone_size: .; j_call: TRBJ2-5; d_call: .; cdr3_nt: TGTGCCAGCAGCTTCAGGGCAAACGACATACAAGAGACCCAGTACTTC; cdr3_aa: CASSFRANDIQETQYF
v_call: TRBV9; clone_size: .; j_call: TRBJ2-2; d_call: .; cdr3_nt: TGTGCCAGCAGCGTAGTCGGGTCTCGGGAGCTGTTTTTT; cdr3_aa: CASSVVGSRELFF
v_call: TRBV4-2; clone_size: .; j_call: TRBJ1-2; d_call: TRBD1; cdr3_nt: TGTGCCAGCAGCCAAGATTGGGACAGGGGGCTAGGAGGCTACACCTTC; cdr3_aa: CASSQDWDRGLGGYTF
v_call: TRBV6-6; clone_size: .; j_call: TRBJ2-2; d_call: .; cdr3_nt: TGTGCCAGCAGTTATCGACAACTCACCGGGGAGCTGTTTTTT; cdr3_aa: CASSYRQLTGELFF
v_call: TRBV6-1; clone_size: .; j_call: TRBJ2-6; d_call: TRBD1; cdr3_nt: TGTGCCAGCAGTGTTGGGACAGGGGGCCTGAGTGGGGCCAACGTCCTGACTTTC; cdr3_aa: CASSVGTGGLSGANVLTF
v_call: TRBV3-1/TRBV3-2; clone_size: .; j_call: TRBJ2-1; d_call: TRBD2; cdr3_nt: TGTGCCAGCAGCCTGTGGGATACTAGCGACTCATACAATGAGCAGTTCTTC; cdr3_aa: CASSLWDTSDSYNEQFF
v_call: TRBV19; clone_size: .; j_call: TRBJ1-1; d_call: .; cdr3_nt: TGTGCCAGTAGGGGGGGAGGGGTGAACACTGAAGCTTTCTTT; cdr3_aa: CASRGGGVNTEAFF
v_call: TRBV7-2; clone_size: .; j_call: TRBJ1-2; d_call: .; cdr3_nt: TGTGCCAGCAGCTTCCCGGGAGTTGCTGGCTACACCTTC; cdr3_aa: CASSFPGVAGYTF
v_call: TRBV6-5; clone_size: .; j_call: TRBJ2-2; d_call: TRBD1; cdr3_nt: TGTGCTATAGGACAGGGCATCACCGGGGAGCTGTTTTTT; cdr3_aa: CAIGQGITGELFF
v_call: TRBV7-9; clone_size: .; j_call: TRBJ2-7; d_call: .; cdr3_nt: TGTGCCAGCAGCTTAGTCGGGGGGCTCGAGCAGTACTTC; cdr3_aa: CASSLVGGLEQYF
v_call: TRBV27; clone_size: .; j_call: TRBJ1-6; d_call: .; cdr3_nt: TGTGCCAGCAGTATCTCCCGAAGTAGTAATTCACCCCTCCACTTT; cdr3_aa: CASSISRSSNSPLHF
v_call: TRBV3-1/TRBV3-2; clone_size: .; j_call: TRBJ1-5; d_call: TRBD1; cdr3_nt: TGTGCCAGCAGTAATGGACAGGGTGGGCAGCCCCAGCATTTT; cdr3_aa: CASSNGQGGQPQHF
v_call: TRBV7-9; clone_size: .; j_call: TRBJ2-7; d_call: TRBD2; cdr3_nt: TGTGCCAGCAGCACTCTAGCGGGGGCCAGCTCCTACGAGCAGTACTTC; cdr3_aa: CASSTLAGASSYEQYF
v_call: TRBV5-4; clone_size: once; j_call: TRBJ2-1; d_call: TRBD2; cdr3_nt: TGTGCCAGCGGAAATAAGACTAGCGGGGGAATCAATGAGCAGTTCTTC; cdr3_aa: CASGNKTSGGINEQFF
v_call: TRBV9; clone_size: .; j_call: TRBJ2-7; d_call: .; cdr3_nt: TGTGCCAGCAGCCCAAGACAGAGCTCCTACGAGCAGTACTTC; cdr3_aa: CASSPRQSSYEQYF
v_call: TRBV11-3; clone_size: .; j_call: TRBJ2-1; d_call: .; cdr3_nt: TGTGCCAGCAGCCAATCCGGGGGGCCGCTGGGGAATGAGCAGTTCTTC; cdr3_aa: CASSQSGGPLGNEQFF
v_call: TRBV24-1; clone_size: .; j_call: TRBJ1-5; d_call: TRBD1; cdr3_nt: TGTGCCACCAGGGGGGGGGACAGGATAAGTAGCAATCAGCCCCAGCATTTT; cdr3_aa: CATRGGDRISSNQPQHF
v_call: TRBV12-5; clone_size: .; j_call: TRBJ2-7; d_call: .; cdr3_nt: TGTGCTAGTGGTTTGCAGGCAGGGGTCCGGAACTCCTACGAGCAGTACTTC; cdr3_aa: CASGLQAGVRNSYEQYF
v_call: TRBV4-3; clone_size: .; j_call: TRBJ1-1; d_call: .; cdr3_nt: TGCGCCAGCAGCCAAGTGAGGGTGACTGAAGCTTTCTTT; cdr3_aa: CASSQVRVTEAFF